The rows below give T cell receptor beta chains drawn from one sample of a study of blood T cell repertoires in COVID-19. Assay: immunoSEQ multiplex PCR; the TCRdb copy retains only in-frame clones and omits some. This table holds a few hundred thousand clones, around 84% found once. The sample taken for sequencing was PBMCs or T cells enriched from blood (not recorded which). All receptors derive from a woman between 50 and 59 years old who had been exposed to COVID-19. Each CDR3 is given with its conserved first and last residue.

v_gene: TRBV9
j_gene: TRBJ2-1
CDR3aa: CASSVAYTGGDEQFF

v_gene: TRBV5-1
j_gene: TRBJ1-2
CDR3aa: CASSYNRDGYTF

v_gene: TRBV15
j_gene: TRBJ2-3
CDR3aa: CATSSGGSTDTQYF

v_gene: TRBV19
j_gene: TRBJ2-5
CDR3aa: CASSISGTGDKETQYF

v_gene: TRBV5-1
j_gene: TRBJ1-1
CDR3aa: CASSGRGGGGNTEAFF

v_gene: TRBV19
j_gene: TRBJ2-2
CDR3aa: CASSTGGRTGELFF

v_gene: TRBV5-1
j_gene: TRBJ2-3
CDR3aa: CASSLAGGLAADTQYF

v_gene: TRBV18
j_gene: TRBJ2-6
CDR3aa: CASSPPTSGANVLTF

v_gene: TRBV27
j_gene: TRBJ2-7
CDR3aa: CASSSPRAYEQYF

v_gene: TRBV14
j_gene: TRBJ1-2
CDR3aa: CASSQDRGLGGYTF

v_gene: TRBV11-2
j_gene: TRBJ1-1
CDR3aa: CASSRDRANTEAFF

v_gene: TRBV5-1
j_gene: TRBJ2-1
CDR3aa: CASSPWVAGGLDEQFF

v_gene: TRBV7-2
j_gene: TRBJ2-1
CDR3aa: CASSVGGTTNEQFF

v_gene: TRBV5-5
j_gene: TRBJ1-2
CDR3aa: CASSDQGAPTF

v_gene: TRBV19
j_gene: TRBJ1-5
CDR3aa: CASSIDQGPQHF

v_gene: TRBV29-1
j_gene: TRBJ2-6
CDR3aa: CSVWAAVEGANVLTF

v_gene: TRBV27
j_gene: TRBJ2-3
CDR3aa: CASSLGWRRGGTDTQYF

v_gene: TRBV6-5
j_gene: TRBJ1-6
CDR3aa: CASRRGGLDSPLHF

v_gene: TRBV30
j_gene: TRBJ1-4
CDR3aa: CAWSGEDEKLFF

v_gene: TRBV28
j_gene: TRBJ1-1
CDR3aa: CASSLGTGEAFF

v_gene: TRBV4-1
j_gene: TRBJ1-1
CDR3aa: CASSQVLRTEAFF

v_gene: TRBV5-1
j_gene: TRBJ1-2
CDR3aa: CASSSQGDYGYTF

v_gene: TRBV11-1
j_gene: TRBJ2-1
CDR3aa: CASSPLSDEQFF

v_gene: TRBV7-2
j_gene: TRBJ1-5
CDR3aa: CASSHRGGPQHF